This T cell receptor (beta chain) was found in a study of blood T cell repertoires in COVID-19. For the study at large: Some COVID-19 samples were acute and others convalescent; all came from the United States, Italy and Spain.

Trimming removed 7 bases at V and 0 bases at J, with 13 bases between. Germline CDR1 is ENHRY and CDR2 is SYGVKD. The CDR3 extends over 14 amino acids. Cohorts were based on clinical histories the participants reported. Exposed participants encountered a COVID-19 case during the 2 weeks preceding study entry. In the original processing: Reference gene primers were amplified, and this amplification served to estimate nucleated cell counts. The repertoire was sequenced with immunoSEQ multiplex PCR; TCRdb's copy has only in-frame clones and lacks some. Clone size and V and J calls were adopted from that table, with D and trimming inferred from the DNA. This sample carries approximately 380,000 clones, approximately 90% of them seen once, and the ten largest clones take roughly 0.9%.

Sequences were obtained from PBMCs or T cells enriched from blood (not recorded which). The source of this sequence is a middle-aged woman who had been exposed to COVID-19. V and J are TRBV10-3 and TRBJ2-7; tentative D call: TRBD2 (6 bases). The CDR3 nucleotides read TGTGCCATCACCCGTGCCGGGAGCTCCTACGAGCAGTACTTC. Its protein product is CAITRAGSSYEQYF.